This passage covers 4 T cell receptor beta chains from one sample sequenced in a study of beta chain features in type 1 diabetes. Notes on the study in general: A moderate, significant TCRB CDR3 shortening appeared in type 1 diabetes across four CD4+ subsets.

TCRB transcripts that were expressed got sequenced, as all of the isolated RNA had been reverse transcribed. Measured with immunoSEQ multiplex PCR; TCRdb has only the in-frame clones, and not every one. Of 300,000 to 350,000 clones in the sample, about 13% are singletons; the top ten hold around 0.016%. Their antigens are not known. Sequencing input: naive CD4+ T cells from blood. These TCRs come from a woman aged 18-29 years with type 1 diabetes.

The CDR3 DNA is TGCGCCAGCACCCCACCCCCACAGGGGGCGTATGATACTGAAGCTTTCTTT. The encoded protein is CASTPPPQGAYDTEAFF. This chain links TRBV5-1 with TRBJ1-1, with 9 bases matching TRBD1. The V gene's germline CDR1 is SGHRS and CDR2 YFSETQ. V was clipped by 6 bases and J by 5 bases; unmatched bases: 17. The CDR3 is 17 amino acids.

This clone was observed a few times. The V call is TRBV7-2, the J call TRBJ2-1, with TRBD2 matching over 9 bases. The CDR3 consists of 13 residues. Germline lookup yields CDR1 SGHTA and CDR2 FQGNSA. J gave up 14 bases and V 4 bases, and 9 bases lay outside the gene matches. The CDR3 sequence is CASSSTSGRIKFF. CDR3 sequence (DNA): TGTGCCAGCAGCTCCACGAGCGGGAGGATTAAGTTCTTC.

In this sample, this clone turned up a few times. This chain links TRBV5-1 with TRBJ2-5; 7 bases are a match to TRBD1. The CDR3 has 16 residues. The J segment lost 5 bases and the V segment lost 4 bases, leaving 14 bases of the junction unmatched. Looked up from germline, CDR1 is SGHRS and CDR2 is YFSETQ. This chain's CDR3 is CASSVTGTAKGETQYF. CDR3 bases: TGCGCCAGCAGCGTAACCGGGACAGCAAAAGGGGAGACCCAGTACTTC.

The table lists this clone with a few counts. The chain combines TRBV29-1 with TRBJ1-5, with 12 bases fitting TRBD1. The CDR3 sequence is 15 residues long. After removal of 6 bases from V and 6 bases from J, the junction contained 9 bases not matched to a gene. From germline, CDR1 is SQVTM and CDR2 ANQGSEA. CDR3 sequence (DNA): TGCAGCGTGGCTTTGGGACAGGGGGCGGTTCAGCCCCAGCATTTT. It is translated as CSVALGQGAVQPQHF.